The clone carrying this T cell receptor (beta chain) showed up just a few times. The sample belongs to a study of early T cells in non-severe SARS-CoV-2 infection. The overall study: Sequencing was performed on bulk RNA from unsorted whole blood, leaving chains unpaired.

Trimming took off 1 base at V and 3 bases at J, with 9 bases between the two ends. Germline V lookup: CDR1 LGHDT, CDR2 YNNKEL (reference sequence). The CDR3 contains 14 residues. TCRdb processed the 5' RACE reads anew with MiXCR; each CDR3 protein has one entry. The sample yields tens of thousands of distinct CDR3 sequences, around 13% seen once. The receptor's source is an adult who was a healthcare worker with PCR-confirmed SARS-CoV-2 infection or an uninfected control (not recorded which). This chain uses TRBV3-1 with TRBJ1-1; a possible D gene is TRBD1 (5 bases). Sequenced input: whole blood. CDR3 nucleotide sequence: TGTGCCAGCAGCCAAGTTGGGGCGGACACTGAAGCTTTCTTT. Translation: CASSQVGADTEAFF.